The next 10 T cell receptor beta chains were all read from a single sample in a study of cytomegalovirus exposure and HLA in healthy donors. PCR amplification relied on 60 Vbeta primers (plus 13 Jbeta primers). The data were produced by immunoSEQ multiplex PCR, yet TCRdb's version contains in-frame clones alone and is incomplete. The sample holds about 180,000 clones, more than 75% seen once. Input material: PBMCs. The source is a man aged 35 to 55 in good health and CMV-seronegative.

This chain uses TRBV6-6 with TRBJ2-1; no firm D call. The CDR3 is 13 residues long. Germline V CDR1 and CDR2: MNHNY, SVGAGI (reference sequence). Trimming stripped 0 bases from V and 10 bases from J, with 10 bases between. CDR3 bases: TGTGCCAGCAGTTACTCGAGGCTCCGAGAGCAGTTCTTC. Translated, it gives CASSYSRLREQFF.

J is TRBJ1-1 and V is TRBV11-2; no clear D gene. The CDR3 covers 14 residues. Germline values: CDR1 SGHAT, CDR2 FQNNGV. The V end was cut by 1 base, the J end by 0 bases, with 6 bases between. In nucleotides, the CDR3 is TGTGCCAGCAGCTTAGCCAGGTTGAACACTGAAGCTTTCTTT. This translates into CASSLARLNTEAFF.

This clone was observed once. The rearrangement joins TRBV7-8 to TRBJ1-1; 7 bases match TRBD1. CDR1 and CDR2 (germline): SGHVS, FQNEAQ. Trimming at V came to 4 bases and at J to 8 bases, leaving 7 bases not matched to a gene. This CDR3 comprises 13 residues. CDR3 region: CASSSDRGQEAFF. The CDR3 bases are TGTGCCAGCAGCTCCGACCGGGGACAGGAAGCTTTCTTT.

The chain is built from TRBV7-2 and TRBJ2-5, with unresolved D. Judging by the DNA end, TRBJ2-7 fits better; the J call may be wrong. This CDR3 region has 14 residues. Germline V lookup: CDR1 SGHTA, CDR2 FQGNSA. The CDR3: CASSLGPAAYEQYF. In nucleotides, the CDR3 is TGTGCCAGCAGCTTGGGCCCCGCTGCGTACGAGCAGTACTTC.

The rearrangement uses TRBV10-3 and TRBJ2-1; 10 bases line up with TRBD2. Germline values: CDR1 ENHRY, CDR2 SYGVKD. The CDR3 totals 15 residues. J gave up 7 bases and V 7 bases, and 10 bases lay outside the gene matches. CDR3 in amino acids: CAITNLAGVRNEQFF. The CDR3 nucleotides are TGTGCCATCACCAATCTAGCGGGAGTAAGAAATGAGCAGTTCTTC.

J is TRBJ2-7 and V is TRBV18; D possibly corresponds to TRBD1 (7 bases). This CDR3 is built from 14 residues. Germline loops: CDR1 KGHSH, CDR2 LQKENI. The V end lost 0 bases, the J end lost 3 bases, and 9 bases lay between the germline ends. CDR3 DNA sequence: TGTGCCAGCTCACCACCCCAGGGGGGCTACGAGCAGTACTTC. It encodes CASSPPQGGYEQYF.

Only one count was recorded for this clone. The chain is built from TRBV5-1 and TRBJ2-5, with TRBD2 identical over 12 bases. There are 19 residues in the CDR3. With V trimmed by 0 bases and J by 1 base, 10 bases remained unmatched. The V gene's germline CDR1 is SGHRS and CDR2 YFSETQ. Written as DNA, the CDR3 is TGCGCCAGCAGCTTGGGCCTAGCGGGAGGGAGGGGCCCCCAAGAGACCCAGTACTTC. This sequence encodes CASSLGLAGGRGPQETQYF.

V gene TRBV6-6 combines with J gene TRBJ1-1; no clear D gene. CDR1 is MNHNY, CDR2 SVGAGI, per germline (reference sequence). V lost 4 bases and J lost 0, with 6 bases in between. CDR3 length: 13 residues. The DNA of the CDR3 is TGTGCCAGCAGTTCCATCATGAACACTGAAGCTTTCTTT. Amino acids: CASSSIMNTEAFF.

The CDR3 here is CASSYSSGGYEQYF. The CDR3 DNA reads TGTGCCAGCAGTTACTCATCGGGAGGGTACGAGCAGTACTTC. The rearrangement uses TRBV6-5 and TRBJ2-7; 8 bases line up with TRBD2. Germline V CDR1 and CDR2: MNHEY, SVGAGI. Trimming took 0 bases from V and 4 from J; bases not matched to a gene: 2. The CDR3 totals 14 residues.

V gene TRBV4-3 combines with J gene TRBJ2-2, with TRBD2 identical over 7 bases. Germline-derived CDR1 and CDR2 are LGHNA and YSLEER. The CDR3 contains 15 residues. Trimming removed 5 bases from V and 3 bases from J; junction bases left unmatched: 6. The CDR3, as DNA: TGCGCCAGCAGCAGAAGGACTAGGGACACCGGGGAGCTGTTTTTT. Translation: CASSRRTRDTGELFF.